Below, one TCR beta chain is given with its context. Its antigen is as yet unknown. This sample also contains other DNA sequences that code for the same CDR3. Trimming stripped 1 base from V and 0 bases from J, with 4 bases between. The CDR3 runs to 13 residues. CDR1 is SGHRS, CDR2 YFSETQ, per germline. The data were produced by immunoSEQ multiplex PCR, yet TCRdb's version contains in-frame clones alone and is incomplete. The table has 180,000 or so clones, around 94% seen once. The data were obtained in a study of T cell responses to AZD1222 COVID-19 vaccine. The study's findings and limits: With dominance at 160-218 and 743-854, vaccine-associated CD4 TCRs spanned spike. Seropositive at baseline were only a handful of AZD1222 recipients. It should be noted that donors were predominantly white British and more often female, and clonal diversity was possibly underestimated. Reports say nearly half of spike-specific TCRs go after unmutated variant regions.

The sequences come from peripheral blood, collected on day 0 of AZD1222 vaccination. The clonotype was recovered from an adult in good health. This sequence joins TRBV5-1 and TRBJ1-1; D not certain. DNA for the CDR3: TGCGCCAGCAGCTTGAGTTTGAACACTGAAGCTTTCTTT. Translated, it gives CASSLSLNTEAFF.